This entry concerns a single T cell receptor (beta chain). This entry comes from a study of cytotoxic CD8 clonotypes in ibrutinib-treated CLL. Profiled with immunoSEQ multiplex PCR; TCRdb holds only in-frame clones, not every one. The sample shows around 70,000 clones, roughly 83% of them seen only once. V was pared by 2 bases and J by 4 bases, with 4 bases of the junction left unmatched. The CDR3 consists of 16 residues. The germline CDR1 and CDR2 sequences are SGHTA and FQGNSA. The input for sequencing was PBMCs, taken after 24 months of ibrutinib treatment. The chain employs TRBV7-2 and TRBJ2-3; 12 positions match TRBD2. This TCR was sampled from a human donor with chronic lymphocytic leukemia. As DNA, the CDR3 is TGTGCCAGCAGCTTACGACTAGCGGGAGTAGCAGATACGCAGTATTTT. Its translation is CASSLRLAGVADTQYF. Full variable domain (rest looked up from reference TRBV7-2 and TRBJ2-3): GAGVSQSPSNKVTEKGKDVELRCDPISGHTALYWYRQSLGQGLEFLIYFQGNSAPDKSGLPSDRFSAERTGGSVSTLTIQRTQQEDSAVYLCASSLRLAGVADTQYFGPGTRLTVL.